The 18 T cell receptor beta chains below were found in one sample sequenced in a study of cytomegalovirus exposure and HLA in healthy donors (dated by TCRdb to about 2017). Library construction relied on the immunoSEQ multiplex PCR assay. A mixture of 60 forward primers for TCR Vbeta segments and 13 reverse primers for TCR Jbeta segments was used in the multiplex PCR. Imported from immuneACCESS, the table was reduced by TCRdb to in-frame sequences with V and J called. These copies leave out some clones; in studies compared against another copy, an unresolved V gene accounts for under half, and the cause of the remainder is not known. The sample table records some 87,000 clones; roughly 80% of these occur just once. Around 21% of the sample rests with the top ten. The sequencing sample was made of PBMCs. The receptors here all came from a woman between 40 and 55 years old in good health and CMV-seropositive.

The chain recombines TRBV5-1 with TRBJ1-2, with D perhaps matching TRBD1 (5 bases). The CDR3 length is 13 residues. Germline CDR1 SGHRS, CDR2 YFSETQ. Between the trimmed V and J ends, which lost 0 bases and 8 bases, there was a span of 11 bases. This chain's CDR3 is CASSLEGFKGYTF. The CDR3, as DNA: TGCGCCAGCAGCTTGGAGGGGTTTAAAGGCTACACCTTC. The variable domain in full, with the rest retrieved from reference TRBV5-1 and TRBJ1-2, is KAGVTQTPRYLIKTRGQQVTLSCSPISGHRSVSWYQQTPGQGLQFLFEYFSETQRNKGNFPGRFSGRQFSNSRSEMNVSTLELGDSALYLCASSLEGFKGYTFGSGTRLTVV.

The chain joins TRBV10-3 to TRBJ1-1; 12 nucleotides match TRBD1. Germline values: CDR1 ENHRY, CDR2 SYGVKD. The CDR3 has 16 amino acids. The ends lost 11 bases at V and 4 bases at J; junction bases unmatched: 14. The CDR3: CAARPGTGGRTTEAFF. In DNA, the CDR3 is TGTGCCGCGCGACCTGGGACAGGGGGCAGGACCACTGAAGCTTTCTTT.

The chain carries TRBV5-4 and TRBJ2-2, with D perhaps matching TRBD1 (6 bases). The V and J ends lost 4 bases and 7 bases respectively, with 14 bases between them. Looked up from germline, CDR1 is SGHNT and CDR2 is YYREEE (reference sequence). This CDR3 contains 14 residues. CDR3 sequence: CASSGRWTDGELFF. The CDR3 region has the DNA TGTGCCAGCAGCGGGCGGTGGACAGACGGGGAGCTGTTTTTT.

The rearrangement joins TRBV28 to TRBJ1-4, with 8 positions matching TRBD1. This CDR3 spans 15 amino acids. Germline assignment: CDR1 MDHEN and CDR2 SYDVKM. The V segment lost 7 bases and the J segment 7 bases; nucleotides outside the gene matches: 11. CDR3 protein: CASTPGGTGAEKLFF. DNA for the CDR3: TGTGCCAGCACCCCCGGCGGGACAGGAGCTGAAAAACTGTTTTTT.

This chain's CDR3 is CASSPGLAPVRETQYF. DNA for the CDR3: TGTGCCAGCAGCCCAGGACTAGCCCCGGTTCGGGAGACCCAGTACTTC. The chain recombines TRBV11-1 with TRBJ2-5, with 8 bases aligning to TRBD2. V lost 5 bases, J lost 5 bases, and 13 bases stayed unmatched. CDR1 is SGHAT and CDR2 is FQDESV in the germline V gene (reference sequence). This CDR3 has 16 residues. Based on the CDR3 plus reference TRBV11-1 and TRBJ2-5, the full variable domain is EAEVAQSPRYKITEKSQAVAFWCDPISGHATLYWYRQILGQGPELLVQFQDESVVDDSQLPKDRFSAERLKGVDSTLKIQPAELGDSAMYLCASSPGLAPVRETQYFGPGTRLLVL.

The chain couples TRBV2 to TRBJ1-2; 7 positions match TRBD1. Germline V CDR1 and CDR2: SNHLY, FYNNEI. The V gene end was trimmed by 4 bases and the J gene end by 8 bases; junction bases not matched to a gene: 10. The CDR3 consists of 14 residues. CDR3 protein: CASSGRQGSYGYTF. The CDR3 nucleotides read TGTGCCAGCAGTGGACGACAGGGAAGCTACGGCTACACCTTC.

The CDR3 here is CASSPAALPGETQYF. The CDR3 nucleotides are TGTGCCAGCTCGCCGGCGGCTCTTCCTGGGGAGACCCAGTACTTC. The gene calls are TRBV2 and TRBJ2-5; D unresolved. This CDR3 comprises 15 residues. Trimming left V 8 bases short and J 5 bases short, with 21 bases between. Germline V gene lookup returns CDR1 SNHLY and CDR2 FYNNEI.

The chain couples TRBV6-5 to TRBJ1-3; 7 nucleotides align to TRBD1. CDR1 is MNHEY, CDR2 SVGAGI, per germline. The CDR3 has 15 residues. The V and J ends lost 6 bases and 0 bases, in that order; junction bases with no gene match: 5. This chain's CDR3 is CASSPGQSSGNTIYF. In DNA form, the CDR3 reads TGTGCCAGCAGCCCGGGACAGAGCTCTGGAAACACCATATATTTT.

The DNA of the CDR3 is TGTGCCACCAGCAGAGATCTTCGGGACACTTACTCCTACGAGCAGTACTTC. Translation gives CATSRDLRDTYSYEQYF. The rearrangement links TRBV15 to TRBJ2-7, with D tentatively TRBD1 (6 bases). The germline V gene has CDR1 LNHNV and CDR2 YYDKDF (reference sequence). The ends were cut back, 0 bases at V and 0 bases at J, with 15 bases in the middle. The CDR3 is 17 amino acids.

The V call is TRBV7-6, the J call TRBJ1-5; TRBD1 is a possible D gene (5 bases). The CDR3 consists of 16 residues. V was shortened by 0 bases and J by 3 bases, with 12 bases between the two germline ends. Per germline, CDR1 SGHVS and CDR2 FNYEAQ. This CDR3 reads CASSLAVGEVNQPQHF. As DNA, the CDR3 is TGTGCCAGCAGCTTAGCGGTAGGGGAGGTCAATCAGCCCCAGCATTTT.

The chain recombines TRBV5-6 with TRBJ2-7; a weak D match, TRBD1 (6 bases). Trimming stripped 0 bases from V and 6 bases from J, with 13 bases between. The germline V gene has CDR1 SGHDT and CDR2 YYEEEE. This CDR3 comprises 14 residues. The CDR3 sequence is CASSLAGVPREQYF. The DNA of the CDR3 is TGTGCCAGCAGCTTGGCAGGGGTCCCTCGCGAGCAGTACTTC.

The DNA for the CDR3 is TGTGCCAGTCACGGGGGGGTCCAAGAGACCCAGTACTTC. This sequence encodes CASHGGVQETQYF. The V gene is TRBV2, the J gene TRBJ2-5, with 8 nucleotides matching TRBD2. The V and J ends lost 9 bases and 1 base, in that order; junction bases with no gene match: 4. Germline V gene sequence: CDR1 SNHLY, CDR2 FYNNEI. The CDR3 runs 13 residues.

This rearrangement joins TRBV15 to TRBJ1-1; no reliable D call. The CDR3 length is 17 residues. V lost 0 bases to trimming and J lost 2 bases, with 16 bases between them. CDR1 LNHNV and CDR2 YYDKDF come from the germline V gene (reference sequence). CDR3 loop: CATSRDGPRQDNTEAFF. CDR3 nucleotides: TGTGCCACCAGCAGAGATGGTCCAAGGCAGGATAACACTGAAGCTTTCTTT. The whole variable domain, remainder taken from reference TRBV15 and TRBJ1-1, is DAMVIQNPRYQVTQFGKPVTLSCSQTLNHNVMYWYQQKSSQAPKLLFHYYDKDFNNEADTPDNFQSRRPNTSFCFLDIRSPGLGDTAMYLCATSRDGPRQDNTEAFFGQGTRLTVV.

The chain is built from TRBV18 and TRBJ1-1; the D gene is possibly TRBD1 (6 bases). V was pared by 3 bases and J by 2 bases, with 10 bases between. The CDR3 extends over 14 amino acids. Germline V gene lookup returns CDR1 KGHSH and CDR2 LQKENI. The DNA for the CDR3 is TGTGCCAGCTCACCTGACAGGTTAAACACTGAAGCTTTCTTT. The encoded protein is CASSPDRLNTEAFF.

The chain employs TRBV6-1 and TRBJ1-4; D possibly corresponds to TRBD1 (5 bases). There are 18 residues in the CDR3. Trimming removed 0 bases at V and 6 bases at J, with 20 bases between. Germline V gene data show CDR1 as MNHNS and CDR2 as SASEGT. Written as DNA, the CDR3 is TGTGCCAGCAGTGAAGCCCAGGGACGAATCGGGGGTGATGAAAAACTGTTTTTT. Protein sequence: CASSEAQGRIGGDEKLFF.

The chain links TRBV5-1 to TRBJ2-1; the D gene is possibly TRBD2 (5 bases). Trimming took off 4 bases at V and 12 bases at J, with 20 bases between the two ends. The CDR3 consists of 14 residues. The germline gives CDR1 SGHRS, CDR2 YFSETQ. The CDR3 loop is CASSPGDYNEWQFF. As DNA, the CDR3 is TGCGCCAGCAGCCCCGGGGATTACAATGAGTGGCAGTTCTTC.

This clone has only a few counts. The chain is built from TRBV6-1 and TRBJ1-6; 7 bases align to TRBD1. The CDR3 is made up of 15 amino acids. Trimming cost V 8 bases and J 7 bases; bases outside gene matches: 11. The germline V gene encodes CDR1 MNHNS and CDR2 SASEGT. Written as DNA, the CDR3 is TGTGCCAGCGGAGCGAGGGACAGCGTGAATTCACCCCTCCACTTT. Amino acids: CASGARDSVNSPLHF.

This rearrangement joins TRBV30 to TRBJ2-1; 11 nucleotides agree with TRBD2. J lost 8 bases, V lost 5 bases, and 11 bases had no gene match. The CDR3 consists of 15 residues. In germline, CDR1 is GTSNPN, CDR2 SVGIG (reference sequence). The CDR3 loop is CAWGLSGGAWDEQFF. CDR3 in DNA: TGTGCCTGGGGACTTAGCGGGGGGGCTTGGGATGAGCAGTTCTTC.